A single sample is the source of the 8 T cell receptor beta chains below, sequenced in a study of T cell repertoires in cytomegalovirus infection. Each CDR3 protein is one row after TCRdb ran MiXCR on the reads. The sample includes approximately 990,000 distinct CDR3 sequences, around 32% of them seen just once. Their target antigens are unknown. Sequenced material: cultured CD8+ T cells from PBMCs, taken from culture after CMV antigen stimulation. These receptor sequences come from a human donor in good health (CMV status not recorded). Some clones in this sample may be carry-over from other donors' samples.

The V and J genes are TRBV6-1 and TRBJ2-7; no definite D call. Between the trimmed V and J ends, which lost 1 base and 0 bases, there was a span of 13 bases. Per germline, CDR1 MNHNS and CDR2 SASEGT. The CDR3 extends over 16 amino acids. For the CDR3, the DNA is TGTGCCAGCAGTGAAGATCCGGACCTCTACTCCTACGAGCAGTACTTC. Translated, it gives CASSEDPDLYSYEQYF.

The V call is TRBV5-8, the J call TRBJ2-5, with TRBD2 identical over 16 bases. The germline V gene has CDR1 SGHTS and CDR2 YDEGEE. V shed 4 bases and J 0 bases; nucleotides not matched to a gene: 3. The CDR3 has 17 amino acids. CDR3 nucleotides: TGTGCCAGCAGCCAGGGACTAGCGGGGGGGAACCAAGAGACCCAGTACTTC. Its protein is CASSQGLAGGNQETQYF.

The rearrangement uses TRBV7-9 and TRBJ1-3; no clear D gene. There are 13 residues in the CDR3. Germline CDR1 and CDR2: SEHNR and FQNEAQ (reference sequence). Trimming removed 5 bases from V and 3 bases from J, with 8 bases in between. The CDR3 DNA is TGTGCCAGCAGCCCTCCTGATGGAAACACCATATATTTT. This sequence encodes CASSPPDGNTIYF.

This clonotype was seen ten or more times. The chain links TRBV7-6 to TRBJ2-7; 8 bases line up with TRBD1. V shed 0 bases and J 5 bases; nucleotides not matched to a gene: 9. CDR1 and CDR2 from the germline V gene are SGHVS and FNYEAQ. This CDR3 comprises 16 residues. CDR3 DNA: TGTGCCAGCAGCTTAGCCCAGGACAGGGTAGGCAACGAGCAGTACTTC. Amino acids: CASSLAQDRVGNEQYF.

The rearrangement links TRBV7-9 to TRBJ2-3, with D tentatively TRBD1 (5 bases). CDR1 and CDR2 (germline): SEHNR, FQNEAQ (reference sequence). V lost 1 base to trimming and J lost 5 bases, with 10 bases between them. The CDR3 is made up of 14 amino acids. The CDR3 spells CASSLGRAIDTQYF. DNA of the CDR3: TGTGCCAGCAGCTTAGGCAGGGCGATAGATACGCAGTATTTT.

This chain joins TRBV19 and TRBJ2-1; 9 bases are a match to TRBD2. Germline CDR1 LNHDA, CDR2 SQIVND (reference sequence). V trimming: 5 bases; J trimming: 4 bases; junction bases outside the gene matches: 9. CDR3 size: 16 residues. CDR3 amino acids: CASSPYSGGAYNEQFF. CDR3 in DNA: TGTGCCAGTAGTCCATATAGCGGGGGAGCTTACAATGAGCAGTTCTTC.

The CDR3 here is CASSSALDSTREQYF. For the CDR3, the DNA is TGTGCCAGTAGTAGTGCCCTGGACTCGACGCGGGAGCAGTACTTC. This sequence joins TRBV19 and TRBJ2-7; tentatively, D is TRBD2 (5 bases). The V gene's germline CDR1 is LNHDA and CDR2 SQIVND (reference sequence). V dropped 4 bases and J dropped 7 bases, with 20 bases sitting between them. CDR3 length: 15 amino acids.

This clonotype was detected ten times or more. This sequence joins TRBV7-6 and TRBJ1-1, with D perhaps TRBD1 (6 bases). Between the trimmed V and J ends, which lost 4 bases and 0 bases, there was a span of 12 bases. Germline values: CDR1 SGHVS, CDR2 FNYEAQ. This CDR3 contains 15 residues. CDR3 bases: TGTGCCAGCAGCTCGAACAGGGTGATGAACACTGAAGCTTTCTTT. It is translated as CASSSNRVMNTEAFF.